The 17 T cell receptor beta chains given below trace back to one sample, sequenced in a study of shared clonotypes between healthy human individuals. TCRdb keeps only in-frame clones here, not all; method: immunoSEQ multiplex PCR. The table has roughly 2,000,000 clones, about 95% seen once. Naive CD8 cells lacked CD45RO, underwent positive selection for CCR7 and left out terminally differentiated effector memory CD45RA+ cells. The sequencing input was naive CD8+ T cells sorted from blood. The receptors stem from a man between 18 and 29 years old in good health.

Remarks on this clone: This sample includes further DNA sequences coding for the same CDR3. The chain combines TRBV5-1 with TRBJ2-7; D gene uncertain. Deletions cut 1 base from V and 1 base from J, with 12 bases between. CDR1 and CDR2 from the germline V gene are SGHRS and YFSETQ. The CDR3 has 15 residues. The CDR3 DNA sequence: TGCGCCAGCAGCTTGAGTGGCGGCAATTCCTACGAGCAGTACTTC. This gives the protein CASSLSGGNSYEQYF.

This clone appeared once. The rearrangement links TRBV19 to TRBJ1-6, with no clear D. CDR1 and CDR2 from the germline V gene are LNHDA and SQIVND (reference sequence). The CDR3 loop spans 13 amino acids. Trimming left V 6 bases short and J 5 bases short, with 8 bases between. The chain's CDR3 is CASRGSDNSPLHF. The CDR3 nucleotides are TGTGCCAGTAGGGGTTCCGATAATTCACCCCTCCACTTT.

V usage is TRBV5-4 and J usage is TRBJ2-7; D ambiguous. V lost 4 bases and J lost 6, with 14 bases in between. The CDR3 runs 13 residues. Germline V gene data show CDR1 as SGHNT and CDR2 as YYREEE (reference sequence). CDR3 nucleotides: TGTGCCAGCAGCCCGGACCGGTCGGGCGAGCAGTACTTC. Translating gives CASSPDRSGEQYF.

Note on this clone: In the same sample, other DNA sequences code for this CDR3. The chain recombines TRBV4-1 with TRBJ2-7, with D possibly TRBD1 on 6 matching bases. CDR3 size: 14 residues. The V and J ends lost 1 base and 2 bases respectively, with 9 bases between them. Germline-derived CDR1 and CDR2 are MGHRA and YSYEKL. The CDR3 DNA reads TGCGCCAGCAGCCAAGGGGGGCTGACCTACGAGCAGTACTTC. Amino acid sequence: CASSQGGLTYEQYF.

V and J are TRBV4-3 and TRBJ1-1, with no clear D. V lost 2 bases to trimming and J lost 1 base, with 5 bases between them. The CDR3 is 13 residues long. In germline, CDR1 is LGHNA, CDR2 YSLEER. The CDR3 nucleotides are TGCGCCAGCAGCCAATACAGGAACACTGAAGCTTTCTTT. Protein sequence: CASSQYRNTEAFF.

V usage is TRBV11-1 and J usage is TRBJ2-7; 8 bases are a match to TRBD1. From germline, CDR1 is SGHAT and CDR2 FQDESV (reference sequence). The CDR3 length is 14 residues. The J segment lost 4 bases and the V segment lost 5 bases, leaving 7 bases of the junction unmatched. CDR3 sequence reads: CASSPPDRVYEQYF. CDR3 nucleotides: TGTGCCAGCAGCCCCCCGGACAGGGTTTACGAGCAGTACTTC. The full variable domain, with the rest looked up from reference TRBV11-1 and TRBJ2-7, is EAEVAQSPRYKITEKSQAVAFWCDPISGHATLYWYRQILGQGPELLVQFQDESVVDDSQLPKDRFSAERLKGVDSTLKIQPAELGDSAMYLCASSPPDRVYEQYFGPGTRLTVT.

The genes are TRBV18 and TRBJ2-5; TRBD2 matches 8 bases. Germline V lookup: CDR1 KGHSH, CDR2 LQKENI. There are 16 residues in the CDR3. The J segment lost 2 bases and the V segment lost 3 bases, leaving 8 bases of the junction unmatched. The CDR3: CASSPRDGGAQETQYF. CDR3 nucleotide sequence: TGTGCCAGCTCACCCCGGGACGGGGGGGCACAAGAGACCCAGTACTTC.

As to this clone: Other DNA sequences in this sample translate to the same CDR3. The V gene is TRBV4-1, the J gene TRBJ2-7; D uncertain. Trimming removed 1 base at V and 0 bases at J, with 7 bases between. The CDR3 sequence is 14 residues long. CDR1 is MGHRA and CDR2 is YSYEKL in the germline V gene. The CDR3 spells CASSQGTVSYEQYF. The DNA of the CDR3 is TGCGCCAGCAGCCAAGGAACCGTCTCCTACGAGCAGTACTTC.

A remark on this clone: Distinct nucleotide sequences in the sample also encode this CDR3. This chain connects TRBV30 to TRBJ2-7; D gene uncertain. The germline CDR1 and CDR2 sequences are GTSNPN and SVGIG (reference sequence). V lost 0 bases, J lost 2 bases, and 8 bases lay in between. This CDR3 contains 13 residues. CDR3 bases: TGTGCCTGGAGTGTCGGCACCGCCTACGAGCAGTACTTC. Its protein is CAWSVGTAYEQYF.

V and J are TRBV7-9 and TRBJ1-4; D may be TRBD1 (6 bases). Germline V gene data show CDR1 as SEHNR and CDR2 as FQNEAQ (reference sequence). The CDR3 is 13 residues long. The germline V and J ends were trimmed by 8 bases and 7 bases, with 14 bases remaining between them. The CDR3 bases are TGTGCCAGCCGCCCGGGACACCCTGAAAAACTGTTTTTT. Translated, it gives CASRPGHPEKLFF. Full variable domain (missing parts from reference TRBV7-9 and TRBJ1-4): DTGVSQNPRHKITKRGQNVTFRCDPISEHNRLYWYRQTLGQGPEFLTYFQNEAQLEKSRLLSDRFSAERPKGSFSTLEIQRTEQGDSAMYLCASRPGHPEKLFFGSGTQLSVL.

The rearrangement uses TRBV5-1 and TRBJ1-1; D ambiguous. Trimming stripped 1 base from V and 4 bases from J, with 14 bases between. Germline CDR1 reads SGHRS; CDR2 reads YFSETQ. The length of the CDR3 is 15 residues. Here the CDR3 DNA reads TGCGCCAGCAGCTTGACTCCGGGTTTGAGCACTGAAGCTTTCTTT. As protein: CASSLTPGLSTEAFF.

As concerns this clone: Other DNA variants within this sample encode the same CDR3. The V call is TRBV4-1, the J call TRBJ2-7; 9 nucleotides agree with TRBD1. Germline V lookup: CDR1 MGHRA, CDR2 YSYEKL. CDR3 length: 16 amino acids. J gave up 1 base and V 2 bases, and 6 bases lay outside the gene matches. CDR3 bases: TGCGCCAGCAGCCAACCCGGGACAGGGTCATCCTACGAGCAGTACTTC. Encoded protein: CASSQPGTGSSYEQYF.

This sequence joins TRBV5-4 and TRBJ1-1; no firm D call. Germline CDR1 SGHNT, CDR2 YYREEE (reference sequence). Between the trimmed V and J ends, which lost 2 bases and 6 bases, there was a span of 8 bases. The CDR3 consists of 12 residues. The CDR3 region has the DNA TGTGCCAGCAGCTTCATGGGTTCTGAAGCTTTCTTT. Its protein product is CASSFMGSEAFF.

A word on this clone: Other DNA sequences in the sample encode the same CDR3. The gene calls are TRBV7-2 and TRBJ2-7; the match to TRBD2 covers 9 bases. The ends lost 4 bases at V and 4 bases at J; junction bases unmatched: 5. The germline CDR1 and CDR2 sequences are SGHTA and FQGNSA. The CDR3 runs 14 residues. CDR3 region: CASSSGLAVYEQYF. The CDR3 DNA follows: TGTGCCAGCAGCTCGGGACTAGCAGTTTACGAGCAGTACTTC. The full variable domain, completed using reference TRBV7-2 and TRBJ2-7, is GAGVSQSPSNKVTEKGKDVELRCDPISGHTALYWYRQSLGQGLEFLIYFQGNSAPDKSGLPSDRFSAERTGGSVSTLTIQRTQQEDSAVYLCASSSGLAVYEQYFGPGTRLTVT.

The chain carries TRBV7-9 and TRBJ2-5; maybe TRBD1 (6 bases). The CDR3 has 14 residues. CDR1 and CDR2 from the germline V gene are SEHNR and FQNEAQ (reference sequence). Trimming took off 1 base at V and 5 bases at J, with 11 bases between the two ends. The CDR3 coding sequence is TGTGCCAGCAGCTTAGAGGGGGTTCGCGAGACCCAGTACTTC. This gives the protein CASSLEGVRETQYF.

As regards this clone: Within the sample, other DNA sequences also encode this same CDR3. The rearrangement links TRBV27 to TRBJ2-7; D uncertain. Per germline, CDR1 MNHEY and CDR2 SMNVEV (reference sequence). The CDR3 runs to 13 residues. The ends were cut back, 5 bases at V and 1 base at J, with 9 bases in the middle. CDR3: CASSPDGSYEQYF. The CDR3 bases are TGTGCCAGCAGTCCGGACGGATCCTACGAGCAGTACTTC.

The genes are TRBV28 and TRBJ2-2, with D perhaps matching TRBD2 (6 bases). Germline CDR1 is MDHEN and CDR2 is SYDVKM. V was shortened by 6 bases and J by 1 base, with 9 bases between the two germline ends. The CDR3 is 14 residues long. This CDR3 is CASRPGGNTGELFF. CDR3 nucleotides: TGTGCCAGCAGACCCGGGGGGAACACCGGGGAGCTGTTTTTT.